A single sample is the source of the 21 T cell receptor beta chains below, sequenced in a study of T cell repertoires in cytomegalovirus infection. These receptors' targets are unknown. TCRdb re-analysed the reads in MiXCR, keeping a single row per CDR3 protein. The data hold fewer than 900,000 distinct CDR3 sequences, with 25% to 30% observed a single time. This specimen consisted of cultured CD8+ T cells from PBMCs, obtained from culture after CMV antigen stimulation. These receptors were collected from a human donor in good health (CMV status not recorded). Some clones in this sample may be carry-over from other donors' samples.

In its sample, this clonotype was seen many times. CDR3: CASSLRPEGDSYTF. Here the CDR3 DNA reads TGTGCCAGCAGTTTAAGGCCTGAGGGTGACAGCTACACCTTC. The V call is TRBV12-3 or TRBV12-4, the J call TRBJ1-2; D not certain. The CDR3 runs 14 residues. V was trimmed by 2 bases and J by 9 bases, leaving 16 bases between them.

The CDR3 sequence: CASGFSSGKIAGELFF. In nucleotides, the CDR3 is TGTGCTAGTGGTTTTAGCAGCGGAAAAATCGCCGGGGAGCTGTTTTTT. V is TRBV12-5 and J is TRBJ2-2; maybe TRBD2 (5 bases). Looked up from germline, CDR1 is LGHNT and CDR2 is FRNRAP. The CDR3 has 16 residues. The V gene lost 3 bases and the J gene lost 6 bases, with 17 bases spanning the gap. Full variable domain (missing parts from reference TRBV12-5 and TRBJ2-2): DARVTQTPRHKVTEMGQEVTMRCQPILGHNTVFWYRQTMMQGLELLAYFRNRAPLDDSGMPKDRFSAEMPDATLATLKIQPSEPRDSAVYFCASGFSSGKIAGELFFGEGSRLTVL.

This clonotype was recorded a few times. The chain combines TRBV5-5 with TRBJ1-1, with D perhaps matching TRBD1 (6 bases). The CDR3 consists of 15 residues. V shed 4 bases and J shed 2 bases, with 15 bases lying between them. CDR1 and CDR2 (germline): SGHKS, YYEKEE (reference sequence). The CDR3 DNA reads as TGTGCCAGCAGCGCACCGGGGGCTGGCAACACTGAAGCTTTCTTT. Amino acids: CASSAPGAGNTEAFF.

The rearrangement uses TRBV2 and TRBJ1-5, with D hard to call. The CDR3 runs 17 residues. The germline V gene has CDR1 SNHLY and CDR2 FYNNEI. V lost 7 bases, J lost 3 bases, and 22 bases lay in between. As DNA, the CDR3 is TGTGCCAGCACCCAAAGCGCGGGGAAAAGGGTCAATCAGCCCCAGCATTTT. Its translation is CASTQSAGKRVNQPQHF. The complete variable domain, with remaining parts taken from reference TRBV2 and TRBJ1-5, reads EPEVTQTPSHQVTQMGQEVILRCVPISNHLYFYWYRQILGQKVEFLVSFYNNEISEKSEIFDDQFSVERPDGSNFTLKIRSTKLEDSAMYFCASTQSAGKRVNQPQHFGDGTRLSIL.

The gene calls are TRBV6-7 and TRBJ2-3; 9 nucleotides align to TRBD2. TRBV6-7 is classed as an ORF, of uncertain function. This CDR3 has 16 amino acids. V lost 7 bases and J lost 8; bases outside the gene matches: 16. As DNA, the CDR3 is TGTGCCAGCAAGGCCTCGGGACTAGCTGGGAGGGGTACGCAGTATTTT. This gives the protein CASKASGLAGRGTQYF.

The chain combines TRBV6-6 with TRBJ1-2; 7 bases fit TRBD1. V lost 4 bases to trimming and J lost 9 bases; unmatched junction nucleotides: 11. The CDR3 is 14 residues long. CDR1 is MNHNY, CDR2 SVGAGI, per germline (reference sequence). The CDR3: CASSSQGQPLSYTF. As DNA, the CDR3 is TGTGCCAGCAGTTCGCAGGGACAGCCCTTGAGCTACACCTTC.

The chain joins TRBV10-3 to TRBJ2-7, with TRBD2 identical over 7 bases. The CDR3 consists of 11 residues. The V and J ends lost 8 bases and 5 bases, in that order; junction bases with no gene match: 3. CDR1 is ENHRY and CDR2 is SYGVKD in the germline V gene. The CDR3 bases are TGTGCCATCTTGGGGGGGGACGAGCAGTACTTC. Amino acids: CAILGGDEQYF.

V gene TRBV7-6 combines with J gene TRBJ2-5, with D possibly matching TRBD2 (5 bases). V lost 4 bases to trimming and J lost 3 bases, with 15 bases between them. CDR1 and CDR2 from the germline V gene are SGHVS and FNYEAQ. CDR3 length: 15 amino acids. Here the CDR3 DNA reads TGTGCCAGCAGCTCGCTAGCCACAGCAAAAGAGACCCAGTACTTC. Translating it yields CASSSLATAKETQYF.

The chain couples TRBV10-3 to TRBJ1-2, with D perhaps TRBD1 (6 bases). There are 12 residues in the CDR3. In germline, CDR1 is ENHRY, CDR2 SYGVKD. V gave up 5 bases and J gave up 3 bases, with 7 bases separating them. CDR3 in DNA: TGTGCCATCAGTTCAGGGGACTATGGCTACACCTTC. Encoded protein: CAISSGDYGYTF.

The J gene is TRBJ1-4, the V gene TRBV12-3 or TRBV12-4; D may be TRBD1 (6 bases). The V gene lost 7 bases and the J gene lost 6 bases, with 18 bases spanning the gap. The CDR3 contains 15 residues. The CDR3 region has the DNA TGTGCCAGCAAATATACGGACAGCTCGTATGAAAAACTGTTTTTT. This codes for CASKYTDSSYEKLFF.

The chain carries TRBV4-2 and TRBJ2-3; the match to TRBD2 covers 7 bases. The CDR3 length is 17 residues. After removal of 0 bases from V and 8 bases from J, the junction contained 14 bases not matched to a gene. Germline loops: CDR1 LGHNA, CDR2 YNFKEQ. The CDR3 loop reads CASSQDGAGVAQITQYF. The DNA for the CDR3 is TGTGCCAGCAGCCAAGATGGTGCGGGGGTAGCACAGATTACGCAGTATTTT.

This clonotype occurred many times. This chain connects TRBV7-2 to TRBJ2-1, with D maybe TRBD2 (7 bases). This CDR3 is 15 amino acids long. Germline CDR1 and CDR2: SGHTA and FQGNSA. Trimming left V 0 bases short and J 6 bases short, with 12 bases between. The DNA for the CDR3 is TGTGCCAGCAGCTTAGCGGGGGGGGCGGGCAATGAGCAGTTCTTC. This translates into CASSLAGGAGNEQFF.

The chain has TRBV19 and TRBJ1-6; D is perhaps TRBD1 (5 bases). Per the germline V gene, CDR1 is LNHDA and CDR2 is SQIVND (reference sequence). Between the trimmed V and J ends, which lost 3 bases and 11 bases, there was a span of 8 bases. The CDR3 is made up of 12 amino acids. CDR3 region: CASSMGLPPLHF. CDR3 DNA: TGTGCCAGTAGTATGGGACTTCCACCCCTCCACTTT.

The chain recombines TRBV6-8 with TRBJ2-7, with unresolved D. Deletions cut 4 bases from V and 2 bases from J, with 9 bases between. The germline gives CDR1 MNHGY, CDR2 SAAAGT. This CDR3 is built from 13 residues. The DNA of the CDR3 is TGTGCCAGCAGTTGGGGTACCCCCTACGAGCAGTACGTC. It translates to CASSWGTPYEQYV.

This clonotype was detected only a few times. The V gene is TRBV28, the J gene TRBJ2-3, with D unclear. V was pared by 6 bases and J by 3 bases, with 4 bases between. Germline lookup yields CDR1 MDHEN and CDR2 SYDVKM. This CDR3 region has 11 residues. For the CDR3, the DNA is TGTGCCAGCAGATATACAGATACGCAGTATTTT. Its translation: CASRYTDTQYF.

The chain combines TRBV24-1 with TRBJ2-3, with 11 bases identical to TRBD2. V gave up 3 bases and J gave up 2 bases; unmatched junction bases: 12. Germline-derived CDR1 and CDR2 are KGHDR and SFDVKD. This CDR3 spans 19 amino acids. CDR3 residues: CATSDPWDSGGALTDTQYF. DNA of the CDR3: TGTGCCACCAGTGATCCTTGGGATAGCGGGGGGGCCCTCACAGATACGCAGTATTTT.

The sample holds a few counts of this clonotype. V is TRBV6-2 or TRBV6-3 and J is TRBJ2-3, with D unresolved. Germline loops: CDR1 MNHEY, CDR2 SVGEGT. V was cut by 1 base and J by 1 base, with 6 bases left in between. The CDR3 runs 14 residues. Written as DNA, the CDR3 is TGTGCCAGCAGTTACTTCAAGCGCACAGATACGCAGTATTTT. Its translation: CASSYFKRTDTQYF.

The chain carries TRBV4-1 and TRBJ2-2; no definite D call. The CDR3 spans 15 residues. Trimming took 0 bases from V and 6 from J, leaving 11 bases between them. Germline assignment: CDR1 MGHRA and CDR2 YSYEKL. Written as DNA, the CDR3 is TGCGCCAGCAGCCAAGATTTGGGAATCGCCGGGGAGCTGTTTTTT. Amino acids: CASSQDLGIAGELFF.

The chain recombines TRBV29-1 with TRBJ2-1; a possible D gene is TRBD1 (6 bases). The CDR3 consists of 11 residues. Per germline, CDR1 SQVTM and CDR2 ANQGSEA. V was cut by 6 bases and J by 6 bases, with 9 bases left in between. For the CDR3, the DNA is TGCAGCGTCCGAGGGGGCAATGAGCAGTTCTTC. Amino acids: CSVRGGNEQFF.

In this sample, this clonotype turned up many times. This chain links TRBV12-3 or TRBV12-4 with TRBJ1-5; no clear D. Trimming took 3 bases from V and 3 from J, leaving 18 bases between them. CDR3 length: 17 residues. CDR3 nucleotides: TGTGCCAGCAGTTTCTCCACGTACAGAAAGGTCAATCAGCCCCAGCATTTT. Its protein is CASSFSTYRKVNQPQHF.

This clonotype was counted between two and nine times. The chain recombines TRBV4-3 with TRBJ2-1; 8 bases align to TRBD1. This CDR3 comprises 13 residues. Unmatched junction bases numbered 1, after V lost 1 base and J lost 8 bases. Looked up from germline, CDR1 is LGHNA and CDR2 is YSLEER. CDR3 amino acids: CASSQAGGDEQFF. DNA for the CDR3: TGCGCCAGCAGCCAAGCAGGGGGCGATGAGCAGTTCTTC.